This T cell receptor beta chain was observed in a study of blood T cell repertoires in COVID-19. Study as a whole: From the United States, Italy and Spain came samples of acute and convalescent COVID-19. T cells, B-cell-depleted T cells, or PBMCs provided the cDNA or gDNA that served as material.

This CDR3 is built from 19 residues. Germline V gene data show CDR1 as LNHNV and CDR2 as YYDKDF (reference sequence). V shed 0 bases and J 2 bases; nucleotides not matched to a gene: 11. Per the authors' pipeline: Nucleated cell number was recorded as an estimate derived from reference gene primer amplification. Sequencing used immunoSEQ multiplex PCR; TCRdb keeps in-frame clones, though not all of them. That table furnishes V, J and clone size, whereas the DNA furnished D and trimming. The sample has 300,000 to 400,000 clones, around 89% seen once. This TCR derives from a woman aged 45-60 years with active or convalescent COVID-19. V and J are TRBV15 and TRBJ1-5; 9 nucleotides line up with TRBD1. The source material was peripheral blood. The CDR3 DNA sequence: TGTGCCACCAGCAGAGATTTGAGGGGACAGGGCCAGGGCAATCAGCCCCAGCATTTT. Protein sequence: CATSRDLRGQGQGNQPQHF.